Here is one T cell receptor (beta chain) with its context. The antigen is unknown. Other DNA sequences in this specimen translate into the identical CDR3. The CDR3 has 17 amino acids. V dropped 0 bases and J dropped 2 bases, with 14 bases sitting between them. Germline V gene sequence: CDR1 SGDLS, CDR2 YYNGEE. The sort gate was single viable CD3+CD4+CD8-CD45RO+ cells for memory CD4+ T cells. CMV serostatus came from serum IgG against pp150, pp28, p38, p52. Original processing notes: After removing out-of-frame reads, 2.3 million or so distinct TCRbeta sequences remained. Clones were sequenced by immunoSEQ multiplex PCR, and TCRdb holds only the in-frame ones, with some missing. V, J and clone size are those of that table, while D and trimming were read from the DNA. The sample lists about 46,000 clones; about three quarters were seen once. The data derive from a study of memory CD4+ T cells and cytomegalovirus serostatus.

Study-level results: CD4+ memory repertoires contained about 40% of the roughly 150 reported CMV TCRbeta sequences.

This TCR came from an adult in good health and CMV-seronegative. The rearrangement links TRBV9 to TRBJ2-2; D ambiguous. The sequenced sample was memory CD4+ T cells from blood. The CDR3 DNA is TGTGCCAGCAGCGTAGACCCCCTAGGCAGTAACACCGGGGAGCTGTTTTTT. Translation: CASSVDPLGSNTGELFF.